These 5 T cell receptor beta chains were sequenced from one sample in a study of blood T cell repertoires in COVID-19. Clones were sequenced by immunoSEQ multiplex PCR, and TCRdb holds only the in-frame ones, with some missing. The sample has 210,000 or so clones; nearly 90% are singletons. The sample comprised PBMCs or T cells enriched from blood (not recorded which). Source of these receptors: a man aged 30 to 39 who had recovered from COVID-19.

The gene calls are TRBV30 and TRBJ1-6, with D hard to call. The V end was cut by 2 bases, the J end by 10 bases, with 15 bases between. Germline CDR1 GTSNPN, CDR2 SVGIG (reference sequence). CDR3 size: 14 residues. The CDR3 coding sequence is TGTGCCTGGAGTTCATTTGGAGGTAACTCACCCCTCCACTTT. The encoded protein is CAWSSFGGNSPLHF.

V gene TRBV20-1 combines with J gene TRBJ1-1, with D maybe TRBD1 (6 bases). The germline CDR1 and CDR2 sequences are DFQATT and SNEGSKA (reference sequence). The length of the CDR3 is 11 residues. With 7 bases removed from V and 5 bases from J, the gap between germline ends came to 11 bases. The DNA for the CDR3 is TGCAGTGTGGGACAATTAACTGAAGCTTTCTTT. The encoded protein is CSVGQLTEAFF.

The gene calls are TRBV29-1 and TRBJ2-7; 11 positions match TRBD1. The germline V gene has CDR1 SQVTM and CDR2 ANQGSEA. Trimming at V came to 7 bases and at J to 6 bases, leaving 11 bases not matched to a gene. The CDR3 contains 14 residues. CDR3 region: CSAKMTGTGGEQYF. The CDR3 DNA reads as TGCAGCGCTAAGATGACCGGGACAGGGGGCGAGCAGTACTTC.

The rearrangement links TRBV11-1 to TRBJ1-1, with D hard to call. CDR3 length equals 16 residues. The V end was cut by 0 bases, the J end by 1 base, with 12 bases between. Germline V gene lookup returns CDR1 SGHAT and CDR2 FQDESV (reference sequence). The CDR3 region has the DNA TGTGCCAGCAGCTTAGCGCTCGGAGGGTCGAACACTGAAGCTTTCTTT. The encoded protein is CASSLALGGSNTEAFF.

V usage is TRBV5-1 and J usage is TRBJ1-4; D possibly corresponds to TRBD1 (6 bases). The V gene lost 4 bases and the J gene lost 8 bases, with 12 bases spanning the gap. The V gene's germline CDR1 is SGHRS and CDR2 YFSETQ. CDR3 length equals 13 residues. This chain's CDR3 is CASSRTTGEKLFF. The CDR3 DNA reads TGCGCCAGCAGCCGCACGACAGGAGAAAAACTGTTTTTT.